Listed here are 7 T cell receptor beta chains from one sample, sequenced in a study of cytomegalovirus exposure and HLA in healthy donors. Both 60 Vbeta primers and 13 Jbeta primers went into the PCR. Some clones are missing from TCRdb's copy, which holds only in-frame ones; the method was immunoSEQ multiplex PCR. The sample lists some 250,000 clones, 82% seen once, with 5.4% in the top ten. The sequenced sample consisted of PBMCs. These receptors were collected from a woman in her thirties or forties in good health and CMV-seropositive.

The chain recombines TRBV5-5 with TRBJ2-7; 9 bases match TRBD1. The CDR3 sequence is 14 residues long. V dropped 6 bases and J dropped 4; count of bases not matched to a gene: 8. Looked up from germline, CDR1 is SGHKS and CDR2 is YYEKEE (reference sequence). CDR3 residues: CASNFGTGRYEQYF. The CDR3 bases are TGTGCCAGCAACTTCGGGACAGGGCGATACGAGCAGTACTTC. The variable domain in full, completed from reference TRBV5-5 and TRBJ2-7, reads DAGVTQSPTHLIKTRGQQVTLRCSPISGHKSVSWYQQVLGQGPQFIFQYYEKEERGRGNFPDRFSARQFPNYSSELNVNALLLGDSALYLCASNFGTGRYEQYFGPGTRLTVT.

This chain links TRBV4-3 with TRBJ1-1, with 8 bases matching TRBD1. CDR1 is LGHNA, CDR2 YSLEER, per germline. V was pared by 2 bases and J by 1 base, with 6 bases of the junction left unmatched. The CDR3 loop spans 16 amino acids. The CDR3 coding sequence is TGCGCCAGCAGCCAACAGACAGGGGCAAGGAACACTGAAGCTTTCTTT. Translated, it gives CASSQQTGARNTEAFF.

The chain has TRBV6-5 and TRBJ2-5; TRBD2 is a possible D gene (5 bases). The CDR3 sequence is 15 residues long. Trimming removed 2 bases from V and 5 bases from J, with 15 bases in between. Germline lookup yields CDR1 MNHEY and CDR2 SVGAGI. The CDR3 sequence is CASSYQASPMETQYF. CDR3 in DNA: TGTGCCAGCAGTTACCAGGCTAGCCCGATGGAGACCCAGTACTTC.

The chain combines TRBV10-3 with TRBJ2-5; possibly TRBD2 for D (6 bases). Germline loops: CDR1 ENHRY, CDR2 SYGVKD. Trimming removed 0 bases at V and 7 bases at J, with 6 bases between. CDR3 length: 12 residues. CDR3 amino acids: CAISESSGTQYF. CDR3 bases: TGTGCCATCAGTGAGTCTAGCGGGACCCAGTACTTC.

This sequence joins TRBV7-6 and TRBJ2-3, with D possibly TRBD2 on 6 matching bases. The CDR3 spans 13 residues. V shed 5 bases and J shed 6 bases, with 12 bases lying between them. From germline, CDR1 is SGHVS and CDR2 FNYEAQ. The CDR3 sequence: CASSAGGHDTQYF. CDR3 coding DNA: TGTGCCAGCAGCGCCGGGGGTCATGATACGCAGTATTTT. The variable domain in full, with the rest retrieved from reference TRBV7-6 and TRBJ2-3, is GAGVSQSPRYKVTKRGQDVALRCDPISGHVSLYWYRQALGQGPEFLTYFNYEAQQDKSGLPNDRFSAERPEGSISTLTIQRTEQRDSAMYRCASSAGGHDTQYFGPGTRLTVL.

DNA of the CDR3: TGTGCCAGCAGCTCGGCCGGGGGACAGGGGGCCTACGAGCAGTACTTC. This codes for CASSSAGGQGAYEQYF. This chain joins TRBV7-9 and TRBJ2-7; 11 nucleotides match TRBD1. Per the germline V gene, CDR1 is SEHNR and CDR2 is FQNEAQ (reference sequence). The CDR3 covers 16 residues. J gave up 2 bases and V 4 bases, and 7 bases lay outside the gene matches.

The chain has TRBV10-3 and TRBJ1-1; 7 nucleotides match TRBD1. This CDR3 contains 11 residues. The germline V gene encodes CDR1 ENHRY and CDR2 SYGVKD. V gave up 10 bases and J gave up 4 bases; unmatched junction bases: 3. The CDR3 sequence: CATGGITEAFF. CDR3 bases: TGTGCCACAGGGGGAATCACTGAAGCTTTCTTT.